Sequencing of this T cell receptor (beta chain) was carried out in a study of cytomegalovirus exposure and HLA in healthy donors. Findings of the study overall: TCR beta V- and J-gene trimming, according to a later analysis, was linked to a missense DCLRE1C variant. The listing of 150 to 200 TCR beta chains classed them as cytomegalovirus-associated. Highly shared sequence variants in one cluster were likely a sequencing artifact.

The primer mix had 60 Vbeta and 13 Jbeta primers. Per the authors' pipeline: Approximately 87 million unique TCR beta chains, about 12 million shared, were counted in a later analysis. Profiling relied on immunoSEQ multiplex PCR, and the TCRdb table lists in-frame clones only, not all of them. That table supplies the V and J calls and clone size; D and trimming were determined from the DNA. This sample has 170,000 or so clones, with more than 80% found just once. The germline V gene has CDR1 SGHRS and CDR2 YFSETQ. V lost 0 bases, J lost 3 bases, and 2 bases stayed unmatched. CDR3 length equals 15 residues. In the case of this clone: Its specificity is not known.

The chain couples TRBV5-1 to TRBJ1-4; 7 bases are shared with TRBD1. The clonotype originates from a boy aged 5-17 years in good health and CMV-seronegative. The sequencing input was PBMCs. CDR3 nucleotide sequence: TGCGCCAGCAGCTTGGGTAGGGGGCCTAATGAAAAACTGTTTTTT. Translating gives CASSLGRGPNEKLFF.